These 15 T cell receptor beta chains were all obtained from the same sample, sequenced in a study of early T cells in non-severe SARS-CoV-2 infection. TCRdb analysed the 5' RACE reads with MiXCR anew, one entry per CDR3 protein. The data show 80,000 to 95,000 distinct CDR3 sequences, with 14% seen just once and around 5.8% held by the top ten. The sequenced sample was whole blood. The receptors were gathered from an adult who was a healthcare worker with PCR-confirmed SARS-CoV-2 infection or an uninfected control (not recorded which).

The chain has TRBV9 and TRBJ1-5; D is unresolved. The CDR3 loop spans 13 amino acids. V was cut by 3 bases and J by 1 base, with 5 bases left in between. The germline V gene encodes CDR1 SGDLS and CDR2 YYNGEE. CDR3 DNA sequence: TGTGCCAGCAGCGCACAGAGCAATCAGCCCCAGCATTTT. It codes for CASSAQSNQPQHF.

The V call is TRBV4-1, the J call TRBJ1-1; D is unresolved. The CDR3 loop spans 11 amino acids. The germline V gene has CDR1 MGHRA and CDR2 YSYEKL. The germline V and J ends were trimmed by 1 base and 11 bases, with 8 bases remaining between them. Here the CDR3 reads CASSQAGKAFF. CDR3 sequence (DNA): TGCGCCAGCAGCCAAGCGGGGAAGGCTTTCTTT.

This clonotype was seen more than once but under ten times. The rearrangement joins TRBV29-1 to TRBJ2-7; TRBD1 matches at 7 bases. V was pared by 6 bases and J by 6 bases, with 11 bases of the junction left unmatched. Germline CDR1 reads SQVTM; CDR2 reads ANQGSEA. The CDR3 covers 13 residues. CDR3 nucleotides: TGCAGCGTCGAAAGTACAGGGGCTAGCGAGCAGTACTTC. As protein: CSVESTGASEQYF.

This clonotype was seen a handful of times. The rearrangement uses TRBV29-1 and TRBJ2-1; 9 nucleotides align to TRBD1. The germline gives CDR1 SQVTM, CDR2 ANQGSEA. The junction had 7 bases not matched to a gene; V was cut back by 7 bases and J by 3 bases. This CDR3 contains 14 residues. The CDR3 sequence: CSATTGGFYNEQFF. For the CDR3, the DNA is TGCAGCGCTACGACAGGGGGGTTCTACAATGAGCAGTTCTTC.

This clonotype showed up just a few times. The CDR3: CASSPGDRVNTEAFF. CDR3 nucleotide sequence: TGCGCCAGCAGCCCTGGGGACAGGGTAAACACTGAAGCTTTCTTT. The chain is built from TRBV4-1 and TRBJ1-1; the match to TRBD1 covers 9 bases. The CDR3 is 15 amino acids. V shed 4 bases and J 2 bases; nucleotides not matched to a gene: 5. Germline loops: CDR1 MGHRA, CDR2 YSYEKL.

In this sample, this clonotype turned up a few times. The rearrangement links TRBV6-5 to TRBJ1-2; TRBD1 matches 7 bases. With 6 bases clipped from V and 8 bases from J, the junction kept 9 bases outside the gene matches. The CDR3 spans 13 residues. Germline assignment: CDR1 MNHEY and CDR2 SVGAGI. In DNA form, the CDR3 reads TGTGCCAGCAGCCCGACAGGGCTCTACGGCTACACCTTC. As protein: CASSPTGLYGYTF.

This sequence joins TRBV27 and TRBJ2-7; TRBD2 is a possible D gene (6 bases). Germline V gene data show CDR1 as MNHEY and CDR2 as SMNVEV (reference sequence). The CDR3 runs to 14 residues. Trimming removed 6 bases from V and 2 bases from J, with 14 bases in between. The CDR3 coding sequence is TGTGCCAGCAGCCAGGGAGGACCCACCTACGAGCAGTACTTC. Protein sequence: CASSQGGPTYEQYF.

The V and J genes are TRBV7-8 and TRBJ1-1; D is unclear. The V gene lost 7 bases and the J gene lost 1 base, with 10 bases spanning the gap. CDR1 is SGHVS and CDR2 is FQNEAQ in the germline V gene. The CDR3 has 13 residues. CDR3 DNA: TGTGCCAGCACCCTAGCTGGGAACACTGAAGCTTTCTTT. It is translated as CASTLAGNTEAFF.

This chain links TRBV7-9 with TRBJ1-2; unclear D gene. Germline values: CDR1 SEHNR, CDR2 FQNEAQ (reference sequence). The CDR3 consists of 14 residues. V was shortened by 1 base and J by 4 bases, with 10 bases between the two germline ends. The CDR3 DNA reads TGTGCCAGCAGCTTAGAGGGCAGAACCTATGGCTACACCTTC. This gives the protein CASSLEGRTYGYTF.

CDR3 DNA sequence: TGTGCCAGCAGTGGGAGCTACGAGCAGTACTTC. Amino acid sequence: CASSGSYEQYF. The chain has TRBV28 and TRBJ2-7, with D possibly matching TRBD2 (5 bases). Deletions cut 5 bases from V and 3 bases from J, with 5 bases between. The CDR3 is made up of 11 amino acids. Germline CDR1 reads MDHEN; CDR2 reads SYDVKM. The whole variable domain, remainder taken from reference TRBV28 and TRBJ2-7, is DVKVTQSSRYLVKRTGEKVFLECVQDMDHENMFWYRQDPGLGLRLIYFSYDVKMKEKGDIPEGYSVSREKKERFSLILESASTNQTSMYLCASSGSYEQYFGPGTRLTVT.

This clonotype was counted many times. The chain carries TRBV7-2 and TRBJ2-1; no reliable D call. The V end lost 2 bases, the J end lost 1 base, and 12 bases lay between the germline ends. Germline lookup yields CDR1 SGHTA and CDR2 FQGNSA. The CDR3 totals 16 residues. CDR3 sequence: CASSLSVGGSYNEQFF. In nucleotides, the CDR3 is TGTGCCAGCAGCTTATCCGTCGGCGGTTCCTACAATGAGCAGTTCTTC. Based on the CDR3 plus reference TRBV7-2 and TRBJ2-1, the full variable domain is GAGVSQSPSNKVTEKGKDVELRCDPISGHTALYWYRQSLGQGLEFLIYFQGNSAPDKSGLPSDRFSAERTGGSVSTLTIQRTQQEDSAVYLCASSLSVGGSYNEQFFGPGTRLTVL.

This clonotype has a handful of counts. This chain links TRBV28 with TRBJ2-3, with unresolved D. There are 11 residues in the CDR3. Trimming shortened V by 5 bases and J by 4 bases, and 4 bases separated the two germline ends. Germline V gives CDR1 MDHEN, CDR2 SYDVKM. The CDR3 DNA sequence: TGTGCCAGCAGTGGCCCAGATACGCAGTATTTT. This gives the protein CASSGPDTQYF.

This chain links TRBV6-2 or TRBV6-3 with TRBJ2-3; TRBD1 might be the D (5 bases). This CDR3 has 15 residues. V lost 2 bases, J lost 0 bases, and 9 bases lay in between. CDR1 MNHEY and CDR2 SVGEGT come from the germline V gene. The CDR3 reads CASSYDRYSTDTQYF. In DNA, the CDR3 is TGTGCCAGCAGTTACGACAGATATAGCACAGATACGCAGTATTTT.

This clonotype showed up just a few times. The J gene is TRBJ2-3, the V gene TRBV6-2 or TRBV6-3, with TRBD1 matching 10 bases. V was clipped by 5 bases and J by 2 bases; unmatched bases: 10. Germline V CDR1 and CDR2: MNHEY, SVGEGT. The CDR3 runs 17 residues. In nucleotides, the CDR3 is TGTGCCAGCAGTATCCCCCTGGACAGGGGGTTCACAGATACGCAGTATTTT. Translation gives CASSIPLDRGFTDTQYF.

Points on this clonotype: One end of the junction is discordant with germline, which a read error may explain. The chain combines TRBV29-1 with TRBJ2-1, with a tentative D call TRBD2 (5 bases). The CDR3 runs 13 residues. Germline CDR1 SQVTM, CDR2 ANQGSEA. The CDR3, as DNA: TGCAGCGGGGCCCGGACTGCTGGCAATGAGCAGTTTTTC. Encoded protein: CSGARTAGNEQFF.